This note documents a single T cell receptor beta chain sequence. Its antigen is not identified. V lost 6 bases and J lost 0; bases outside the gene matches: 8. The CDR3 length is 18 residues. Germline V gene data show CDR1 as MNHEY and CDR2 as SMNVEV (reference sequence). These data originate in a study of graft-versus-host responses after intestinal transplantation. Overall study: Once they had received anti-thymocyte globulin induction, all recipients took tacrolimus and steroids for two to three years.

Assay: immunoSEQ multiplex PCR; the TCRdb copy retains only in-frame clones and omits some. The data contain around 9,500 clones, roughly 90% of them seen just once; the ten biggest clones take up about 10%. The study, taken as a whole, reports: Some patients had graft-donor T cell macrochimerism, and their allografts showed high graft-versus-host to host-versus-graft clonal ratios. The highest levels of circulating GvH clones went along with early declines in HvG clones after transplant. Recipient marrow held GvH clones, some first seen in ileum or blood.

The chain has TRBV27 and TRBJ2-6; TRBD2 agrees at 10 bases. Source: PBMCs, taken approximately 240 days after intestinal transplant. The sequence derives from a human patient who received an intestinal transplant, so some T cells may come from the graft donor. Here the CDR3 reads CASSLAGDSLSGANVLTF. CDR3 DNA sequence: TGTGCCAGCAGCCTAGCGGGAGACTCTCTCTCTGGGGCCAACGTCCTGACTTTC.